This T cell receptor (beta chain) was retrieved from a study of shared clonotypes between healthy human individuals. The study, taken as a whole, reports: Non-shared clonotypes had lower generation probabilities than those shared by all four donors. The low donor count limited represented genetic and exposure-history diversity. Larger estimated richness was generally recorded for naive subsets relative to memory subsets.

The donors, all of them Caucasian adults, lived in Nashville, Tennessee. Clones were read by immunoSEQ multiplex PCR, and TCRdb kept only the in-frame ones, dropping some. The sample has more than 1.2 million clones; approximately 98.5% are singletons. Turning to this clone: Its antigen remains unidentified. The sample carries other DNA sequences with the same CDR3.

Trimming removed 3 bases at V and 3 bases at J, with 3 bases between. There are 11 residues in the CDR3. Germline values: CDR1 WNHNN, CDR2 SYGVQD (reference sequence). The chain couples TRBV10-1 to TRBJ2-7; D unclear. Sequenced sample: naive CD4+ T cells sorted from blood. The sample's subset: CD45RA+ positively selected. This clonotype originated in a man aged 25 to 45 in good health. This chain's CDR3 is CASSDGYEQYF. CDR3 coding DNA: TGCGCCAGCAGTGACGGCTACGAGCAGTACTTC.